This passage covers 19 T cell receptor beta chains from one sample sequenced in a study of T cell responses to AZD1222 COVID-19 vaccine. TCRdb keeps only in-frame clones here, not all; method: immunoSEQ multiplex PCR. The table lists 80,000 or so clones, 90% to 95% of them singletons. This material consisted of peripheral blood, taken on day 0 of MenACWY control vaccination. Receptors originate from an adult in good health.

This chain uses TRBV7-2 with TRBJ2-4; 10 bases align to TRBD1. Germline trimming cut 5 bases from V and 8 bases from J; bases unmatched to any gene: 12. Germline V gene data show CDR1 as SGHTA and CDR2 as FQGNSA. This CDR3 has 16 amino acids. CDR3 sequence reads: CASSANRDRGLDIQYF. Written as DNA, the CDR3 is TGTGCCAGCAGCGCGAACCGGGACAGGGGATTAGACATTCAGTACTTC.

The chain combines TRBV7-8 with TRBJ1-4, with D uncertain. Deletions cut 5 bases from V and 8 bases from J, with 12 bases between. The CDR3 has 13 residues. Per germline, CDR1 SGHVS and CDR2 FQNEAQ. This CDR3 is CASSRDNLEKLFF. The CDR3 DNA follows: TGTGCCAGCAGCCGTGACAATCTGGAAAAACTGTTTTTT.

This clone occurred a few times. The rearrangement joins TRBV5-1 to TRBJ2-7; 10 nucleotides align to TRBD1. Looked up from germline, CDR1 is SGHRS and CDR2 is YFSETQ. This CDR3 contains 16 residues. J lost 7 bases, V lost 0 bases, and 10 bases had no gene match. The CDR3 nucleotides are TGCGCCAGCAGCTTGGTCGAAGGGGACAGGGGATATGAGCAGTACTTC. Translation: CASSLVEGDRGYEQYF.

The genes are TRBV30 and TRBJ2-6, with 8 bases matching TRBD1. This CDR3 has 17 amino acids. Germline trimming cut 7 bases from V and 1 base from J; bases unmatched to any gene: 12. Looked up from germline, CDR1 is GTSNPN and CDR2 is SVGIG (reference sequence). The CDR3 DNA reads as TGTGCCTCGCGACGGGACAGGTCGCAGTCTGGGGCCAACGTCCTGACTTTC. Residues: CASRRDRSQSGANVLTF.

The rearrangement uses TRBV7-3 and TRBJ1-1, with TRBD1 as a possible D gene (5 bases). V was cut by 2 bases and J by 5 bases, with 12 bases left in between. CDR1 and CDR2 (germline): SGHTA, FQGTGA. The CDR3 covers 14 residues. CDR3 sequence reads: CASSLQGTGTEAFF. As DNA, the CDR3 is TGTGCCAGCAGCTTACAGGGTACGGGGACTGAAGCTTTCTTT.

This clone was seen only a few times. The chain has TRBV28 and TRBJ2-3, with TRBD2 matching over 9 bases. This CDR3 spans 11 amino acids. The V gene's germline CDR1 is MDHEN and CDR2 SYDVKM. Germline trimming cut 5 bases from V and 13 bases from J; bases unmatched to any gene: 4. CDR3 DNA: TGTGCCAGCAGTCGAGCGGGAGGCGAGTATTTT. Its protein product is CASSRAGGEYF.

The rearrangement joins TRBV4-3 to TRBJ2-1, with TRBD1 matching 9 bases. V was clipped by 3 bases and J by 2 bases; unmatched bases: 8. This CDR3 is built from 17 residues. Germline loops: CDR1 LGHNA, CDR2 YSLEER. The CDR3: CASSHYIGQGPYNEQFF. The CDR3 nucleotides read TGCGCCAGCAGCCATTACATAGGACAGGGGCCCTACAATGAGCAGTTCTTC.

J is TRBJ2-7 and V is TRBV5-5; D not certain. CDR3 length: 13 amino acids. Trimming took 1 base from V and 3 from J, leaving 8 bases between them. Germline values: CDR1 SGHKS, CDR2 YYEKEE (reference sequence). CDR3 loop: CASSLLSGYEQYF. The CDR3 region has the DNA TGTGCCAGCAGCTTGTTATCAGGCTACGAGCAGTACTTC.

This clone was seen once. The chain couples TRBV24-1 to TRBJ1-1; D call uncertain. The V and J ends lost 7 bases and 0 bases respectively, with 8 bases between them. The CDR3 runs 13 residues. Germline CDR1 reads KGHDR; CDR2 reads SFDVKD. CDR3 region: CATREHMNTEAFF. As DNA, the CDR3 is TGTGCCACCAGGGAACACATGAACACTGAAGCTTTCTTT.

This clone was picked up a small number of times. The rearrangement joins TRBV5-4 to TRBJ1-6, with a tentative D call TRBD1 (5 bases). Germline V gene sequence: CDR1 SGHNT, CDR2 YYREEE (reference sequence). V was trimmed by 4 bases and J by 0 bases, leaving 11 bases between them. The CDR3 runs 16 residues. CDR3 nucleotides: TGTGCCAGCAGCCAATCAGGGATCTCCTATAATTCACCCCTCCACTTT. Translation: CASSQSGISYNSPLHF.

The rearrangement uses TRBV4-3 and TRBJ2-1; 10 bases map to TRBD2. In germline, CDR1 is LGHNA, CDR2 YSLEER. The CDR3 runs to 17 residues. V was clipped by 2 bases and J by 8 bases; unmatched bases: 12. The CDR3, as DNA: TGCGCCAGCAGCCAATCAGCGGGAGGGAGTAGGTTCGATGAGCAGTTCTTC. The encoded protein is CASSQSAGGSRFDEQFF.

CDR3 sequence (DNA): TGTGCCACCAGCGGAAGTCTTTCTTTAAATGTTGAAGCTTTCTTT. It specifies CATSGSLSLNVEAFF. This chain joins TRBV15 and TRBJ1-1, with D hard to call. The V gene's germline CDR1 is LNHNV and CDR2 YYDKDF (reference sequence). The CDR3 totals 15 residues. V was trimmed by 5 bases and J by 7 bases, leaving 20 bases between them.

The chain has TRBV15 and TRBJ2-1, with D possibly being TRBD2 (6 bases). Trimming took 6 bases from V and 0 from J, leaving 15 bases between them. Germline CDR1 and CDR2: LNHNV and YYDKDF (reference sequence). The length of the CDR3 is 16 residues. CDR3 residues: CATRPPPGVSYNEQFF. The CDR3 nucleotides are TGTGCCACCAGACCCCCCCCGGGAGTCTCCTACAATGAGCAGTTCTTC.

This chain uses TRBV6-2 or TRBV6-3 with TRBJ1-2; a possible D gene is TRBD1 (5 bases). The germline V and J ends were trimmed by 6 bases and 2 bases, with 13 bases remaining between them. The length of the CDR3 is 14 residues. Germline CDR1 and CDR2: MNHEY and SVGEGT. The CDR3 here is CASSFRQRNYGYTF. CDR3 sequence (DNA): TGTGCCAGCAGCTTTCGACAGAGGAACTATGGCTACACCTTC.

The chain carries TRBV6-2 or TRBV6-3 and TRBJ1-2, with a tentative D call TRBD1 (5 bases). Trimming shortened V by 5 bases and J by 4 bases, and 14 bases separated the two germline ends. Germline CDR1 and CDR2: MNHEY and SVGEGT. The CDR3 covers 14 residues. Here the CDR3 DNA reads TGTGCCAGCAGTATCGCCGGGACTATCTATGGCTACACCTTC. Its protein product is CASSIAGTIYGYTF.

The gene calls are TRBV7-3 and TRBJ1-1, with TRBD1 identical over 8 bases. Unmatched junction bases numbered 13, after V lost 4 bases and J lost 0 bases. The germline V gene has CDR1 SGHTA and CDR2 FQGTGA. The CDR3 covers 18 residues. DNA of the CDR3: TGTGCCAGCAGCTCTAACGACAGGGGAGGGGACATGAACACTGAAGCTTTCTTT. Its translation is CASSSNDRGGDMNTEAFF.

The chain combines TRBV2 with TRBJ1-5; D is undetermined. The CDR3 totals 13 residues. V was pared by 4 bases and J by 4 bases, with 8 bases between. Germline-derived CDR1 and CDR2 are SNHLY and FYNNEI. The CDR3 bases are TGTGCCAGCAGTGTGGTGGAGAATCAGCCCCAGCATTTT. Amino acid sequence: CASSVVENQPQHF.

The V and J genes are TRBV20-1 and TRBJ2-5; D uncertain. Germline V gene sequence: CDR1 DFQATT, CDR2 SNEGSKA (reference sequence). The CDR3 loop spans 10 amino acids. V lost 5 bases and J lost 7, with 8 bases in between. As DNA, the CDR3 is TGCAGTGCTGGGTCTGGGACCCAGTACTTC. The encoded protein is CSAGSGTQYF.

V usage is TRBV4-2 and J usage is TRBJ2-7, with D possibly TRBD1 on 5 matching bases. CDR1 is LGHNA and CDR2 is YNFKEQ in the germline V gene. V dropped 4 bases and J dropped 7 bases, with 20 bases sitting between them. The CDR3 runs to 15 residues. The CDR3 region is CASSPQDPGWGEQYF. The CDR3 DNA reads as TGTGCCAGCAGCCCTCAGGACCCAGGGTGGGGAGAGCAGTACTTC.